A selection of T cell receptor beta chains follows, all from one sample in a study of T cells in Graves' hyperthyroidism and ophthalmopathy. TCRdb processed the multiplex PCR reads anew with MiXCR; each CDR3 protein has one entry. Here the sample spans some 570,000 distinct CDR3 sequences, roughly 15% being singletons. Sequencing input: blood. The receptors shown here come from a woman aged 18 to 35 with Graves' ophthalmopathy. The CDR3 runs from the conserved cysteine through the conserved F or W. Fields, in order: V gene, clone size, J gene, D gene, CDR3 protein, CDR3 DNA. D genes are given only for firm matches. The size of a clone is reported for some rows only, either as once, few or many, or as a class for expanded clones.

V: TRBV19
size: many
J: TRBJ1-5
D: -
CDR3: CASTSTAYSNQPQHF
DNA: TGTGCCAGCACATCGACCGCCTATAGCAATCAGCCCCAGCATTTT

V: TRBV14
size: few
J: TRBJ1-1
D: TRBD1
CDR3: CATRGDRESTEAFF
DNA: TGTGCCACCAGGGGGGACAGGGAGAGCACTGAAGCTTTCTTT

V: TRBV13
size: few
J: TRBJ2-1
D: TRBD1
CDR3: CASSLVADRDSYNEQFF
DNA: TGTGCCAGCAGCTTAGTGGCCGACAGGGACTCCTACAATGAGCAGTTCTTC

V: TRBV29-1
size: -
J: TRBJ2-3
D: -
CDR3: CSVPSTDTQYF
DNA: TGCAGCGTCCCTAGCACAGATACGCAGTATTTT

V: TRBV20-1
size: -
J: TRBJ2-2
D: -
CDR3: CSAPSIINGELFF
DNA: TGCAGTGCCCCATCGATAATCAACGGGGAGCTGTTTTTT

V: TRBV20-1
size: many
J: TRBJ1-2
D: -
CDR3: CSANPPHTGKNDGYTF
DNA: TGCAGTGCTAATCCCCCCCACACCGGGAAAAATGATGGCTACACCTTC

V: TRBV4-1
size: -
J: TRBJ1-4
D: -
CDR3: CASSQETGENEKLFF
DNA: TGCGCCAGCAGCCAAGAGACGGGGGAGAATGAAAAACTGTTTTTT

V: TRBV7-9
size: -
J: TRBJ1-2
D: -
CDR3: CASSLGGNDYGYTF
DNA: TGTGCCAGCAGCTTAGGGGGGAACGACTATGGCTACACCTTC

V: TRBV28
size: -
J: TRBJ2-7
D: TRBD1
CDR3: CASGTPGQGFPYEQYF
DNA: TGTGCCAGCGGCACCCCGGGACAGGGGTTCCCCTACGAGCAGTACTTC

V: TRBV6-2/TRBV6-3
size: many
J: TRBJ2-1
D: TRBD1
CDR3: CASSYSRGQGGNEQFF
DNA: TGTGCCAGCAGTTACAGTCGTGGACAGGGCGGGAATGAGCAGTTCTTC

V: TRBV18
size: few
J: TRBJ2-3
D: TRBD1
CDR3: CASSARDRTTDTQYF
DNA: TGTGCCAGCTCAGCGCGGGACAGGACCACAGATACGCAGTATTTT

V: TRBV5-1
size: -
J: TRBJ2-3
D: TRBD2
CDR3: CASSSGLAVTDTQYF
DNA: TGCGCCAGCAGCTCGGGACTAGCGGTAACAGATACGCAGTATTTT

V: TRBV2
size: few
J: TRBJ1-6
D: -
CDR3: CASSYRRPGLSPLHF
DNA: TGTGCCAGCAGTTACCGCCGTCCCGGGCTTTCACCCCTCCACTTT

V: TRBV15
size: -
J: TRBJ1-1
D: -
CDR3: CATSRDWQQEAFF
DNA: TGTGCCACCAGCAGAGATTGGCAGCAAGAAGCTTTCTTT

V: TRBV6-2/TRBV6-3
size: many
J: TRBJ1-6
D: -
CDR3: CASSYRDTSNSPLHF
DNA: TGTGCCAGCAGTTACCGGGACACCTCTAATTCACCCCTCCACTTT

V: TRBV9
size: many
J: TRBJ1-1
D: -
CDR3: CASSVATGTEAFF
DNA: TGTGCCAGCAGCGTAGCGACGGGCACTGAAGCTTTCTTT

V: TRBV10-3
size: -
J: TRBJ2-5
D: -
CDR3: CATSRDPRETQYF
DNA: TGTGCCACCTCGCGGGACCCCCGGGAGACCCAGTACTTC

V: TRBV7-3
size: many
J: TRBJ2-3
D: TRBD2
CDR3: CASSLLGRGASTDTQYF
DNA: TGTGCCAGCAGCTTACTTGGGCGGGGGGCTAGCACAGATACGCAGTATTTT

V: TRBV19
size: -
J: TRBJ1-5
D: -
CDR3: CASTPAEIPNQPQHF
DNA: TGTGCCAGTACTCCAGCGGAAATACCCAATCAGCCCCAGCATTTT

V: TRBV3-1
size: many
J: TRBJ1-1
D: -
CDR3: CASSQAPYSPTGEAFF
DNA: TGTGCCAGCAGCCAAGCGCCTTACTCCCCGACAGGTGAAGCTTTCTTT

V: TRBV19
size: many
J: TRBJ1-2
D: TRBD1
CDR3: CASRLDRGVNYGYTF
DNA: TGTGCCAGTAGGCTGGACAGGGGCGTCAACTATGGCTACACCTTC